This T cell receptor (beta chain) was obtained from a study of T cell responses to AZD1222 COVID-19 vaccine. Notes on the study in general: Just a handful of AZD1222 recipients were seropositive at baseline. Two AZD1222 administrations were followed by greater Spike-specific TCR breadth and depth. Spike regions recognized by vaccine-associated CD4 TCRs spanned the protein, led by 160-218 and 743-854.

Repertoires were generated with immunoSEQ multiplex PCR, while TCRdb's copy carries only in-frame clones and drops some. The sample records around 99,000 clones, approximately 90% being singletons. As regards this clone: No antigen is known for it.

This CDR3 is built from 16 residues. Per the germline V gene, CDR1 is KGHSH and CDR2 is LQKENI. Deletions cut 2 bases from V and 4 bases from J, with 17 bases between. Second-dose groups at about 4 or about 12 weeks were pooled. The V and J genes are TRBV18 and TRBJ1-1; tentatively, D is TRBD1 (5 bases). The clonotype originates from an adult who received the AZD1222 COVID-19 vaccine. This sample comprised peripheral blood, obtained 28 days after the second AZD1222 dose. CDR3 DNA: TGTGCCAGCTCACCAAATCCAGGGACGTCGTCCACTGAAGCTTTCTTT. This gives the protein CASSPNPGTSSTEAFF.